This T cell receptor (beta chain) is from a study of blood T cell repertoires in COVID-19. The Seattle patients joined while their infection was active and were tracked longitudinally afterward. Produced via immunoSEQ multiplex PCR; TCRdb's table is partial and in-frame only. The profile shows under 550,000 clones, about 90% of them singletons. The germline CDR1 and CDR2 sequences are PRHDT and FYEKMQ (reference sequence). Trimming took off 5 bases at V and 0 bases at J, with 9 bases between the two ends. The CDR3 is 14 residues long. This TCR came from a young man with COVID-19, enrolled during active disease. What was sequenced was peripheral blood. V and J are TRBV13 and TRBJ2-3, with D tentatively TRBD1 (6 bases). The CDR3 loop reads CASSKQGSTDTQYF. In DNA form, the CDR3 reads TGTGCCAGCAGCAAACAGGGAAGCACAGATACGCAGTATTTT.